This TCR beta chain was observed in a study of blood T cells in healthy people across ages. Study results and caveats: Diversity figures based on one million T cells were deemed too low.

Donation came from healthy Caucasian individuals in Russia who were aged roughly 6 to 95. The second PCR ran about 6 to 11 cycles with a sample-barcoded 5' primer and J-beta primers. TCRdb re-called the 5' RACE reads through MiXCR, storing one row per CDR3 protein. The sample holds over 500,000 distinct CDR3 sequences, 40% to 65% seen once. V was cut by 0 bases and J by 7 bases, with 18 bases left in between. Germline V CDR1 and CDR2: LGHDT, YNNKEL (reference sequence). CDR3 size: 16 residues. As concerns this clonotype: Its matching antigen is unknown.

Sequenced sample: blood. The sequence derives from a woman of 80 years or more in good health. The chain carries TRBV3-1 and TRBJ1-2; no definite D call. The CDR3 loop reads CASSQDLAPRWRGYTF. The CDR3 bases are TGTGCCAGCAGCCAAGATCTAGCCCCCCGGTGGCGTGGCTACACCTTC.